This T cell receptor (beta chain) was recovered during a study of blood T cells in healthy people across ages. Each sample had at least 6.5 million PBMCs isolated. V gave up 0 bases and J gave up 3 bases, with 12 bases separating them. This CDR3 is built from 15 residues. Per germline, CDR1 SGHRS and CDR2 YFSETQ. PCR was performed a second time for roughly 7 to 12 cycles using a sample-barcoded 5' primer and a J-beta primer mix. TCRdb independently ran MiXCR on the 5' RACE reads; one entry per CDR3 protein. The data contain about 1.8 million distinct CDR3 sequences, approximately 50% of them seen just once; the ten biggest clones take up approximately 2.1%. Only a few counts were recorded for this clonotype.

The TCR sequence derives from a woman aged 40 to 55 in good health. The J gene is TRBJ1-2, the V gene TRBV5-1; a possible D gene is TRBD1 (6 bases). The sequenced sample consisted of blood. CDR3 nucleotide sequence: TGCGCCAGCAGCTTGGGTCCGGGGGGCGACTATGGCTACACCTTC. Translated, it gives CASSLGPGGDYGYTF.